These T cell receptor beta chains were read from a single sample in a study of T cell responses to AZD1222 COVID-19 vaccine. Generated by immunoSEQ multiplex PCR, the TCRdb table keeps only in-frame clones and is missing some. The sample yields around 200,000 clones, around 88% seen once. The material was peripheral blood, obtained on day 0 of AZD1222 vaccination. The receptor set was obtained from an adult in good health. Each CDR3 is given with its conserved first and last residue. A D gene is named only where the DNA matches it firmly. The size entry is marked missing in some rows and otherwise reads once, few, many or a size class.

TRBV7-9	.	TRBJ1-5	TRBD1	TGTGCCAGCAGCCTAACACAGGGGGGAAATCAGCCCCAGCATTTT	CASSLTQGGNQPQHF
TRBV7-2	.	TRBJ2-1	TRBD2	TGTGCCAGCAGCTTAGCGGGCAATAGCGGGGGCCTCCCCTCCTACAATGAGCAGTTCTTC	CASSLAGNSGGLPSYNEQFF
TRBV6-1	.	TRBJ1-6	.	TGTGCCAGCAGTGAGGGGCCAAAAGGATATTCACCCCTCCACTTT	CASSEGPKGYSPLHF
TRBV28	.	TRBJ1-6	TRBD1	TGTGCCAGCAGCTATGGACAGGGGCTCGGGTCACCCCTCCACTTT	CASSYGQGLGSPLHF
TRBV28	.	TRBJ1-4	TRBD1	TGTGCCAGCAGTCCCACAGGGGGTCCTAATGAAAAACTGTTTTTT	CASSPTGGPNEKLFF
TRBV19	.	TRBJ1-4	TRBD1	TGTGCCAGTAAAGCGCCGGGACAGAATGAAAAACTGTTTTTT	CASKAPGQNEKLFF
TRBV3-1/TRBV3-2	.	TRBJ2-2	TRBD1	TGTGCCAGCAGCCAGACCGGGACAGGGAACACCGGGGAGCTGTTTTTT	CASSQTGTGNTGELFF
TRBV15	.	TRBJ1-3	.	TGTGCCACCAGCAGGCCCCCCGGGGGCTCTGGAAACACCATATATTTT	CATSRPPGGSGNTIYF
TRBV19	.	TRBJ1-1	.	TGTGCCACTTTACACCAGGGGAACACTGAAGCTTTCTTT	CATLHQGNTEAFF
TRBV7-9	.	TRBJ2-7	.	TGTGCCAGCAGCTTACACAAACCGGGCCCATTAGACGAGCAGTACTTC	CASSLHKPGPLDEQYF
TRBV4-2	.	TRBJ1-2	TRBD1	TGTGCCAGCAGCCGCCCCGGGACAGGCAACTATGGCTACACCTTC	CASSRPGTGNYGYTF
TRBV11-1	.	TRBJ2-3	TRBD1	TGTGCCAGCAGCTGGACAGGGGGCGGCCTCACAGATACGCAGTATTTT	CASSWTGGGLTDTQYF
TRBV19	.	TRBJ2-2	TRBD2	TGTGCCAGTAGTCCAAGACTAGCGGAAGGCACCGGGGAGCTGTTTTTT	CASSPRLAEGTGELFF
TRBV9	.	TRBJ1-3	.	TGTGCCAGCAGCTTGGATGGAAACACCATATATTTT	CASSLDGNTIYF
TRBV5-1	.	TRBJ2-1	TRBD2	TGCGCCAGCAGCTTGATAGGGTCGAGCGGGAGACGGTACAATGAGCAGTTCTTC	CASSLIGSSGRRYNEQFF
TRBV27	.	TRBJ2-5	.	TGTGCCAGCAGTTTATTGGGGGCAAGAGAGACCCAGTACTTC	CASSLLGARETQYF
TRBV2	few	TRBJ1-5	TRBD1	TGTGCCAGCAGTACCCGGACAGGTCAGGGCAGCAATCAGCCCCAGCATTTT	CASSTRTGQGSNQPQHF
TRBV5-1	once	TRBJ2-1	TRBD2	TGCGCCAGCAGCCCCCAGACTAGCGGGAAGGACAATGAGCAGTTCTTC	CASSPQTSGKDNEQFF
TRBV18	.	TRBJ1-6	TRBD1	TGTGCCAGCTCACCGGGACAGGTCATTTCACCCCTCCACTTT	CASSPGQVISPLHF
TRBV7-2	.	TRBJ1-1	.	TGTGCCAGCAGCATAGCAACAGGGAACACTGAAGCTTTCTTT	CASSIATGNTEAFF
TRBV7-2	.	TRBJ1-1	.	TGTGCCAGCAGCTTGGGCCCTGGAGCTTTCTTT	CASSLGPGAFF
TRBV6-4	.	TRBJ2-1	.	TGTGCCAGCAGTGCGCGGCGGCAGGCCTACTACAATGAGCAGTTCTTC	CASSARRQAYYNEQFF
TRBV5-1	.	TRBJ2-5	TRBD2	TGCGCCAGCAGCGGGCCCCAAGCGGGAGGTAGGGAGACCCAGTACTTC	CASSGPQAGGRETQYF
TRBV7-3	.	TRBJ2-2	.	TGTGCCAGCAGGCCCGGGGGTAGCGGAAGAAACACCGGGGAGCTGTTTTTT	CASRPGGSGRNTGELFF
TRBV7-8	.	TRBJ2-7	TRBD1	TGTGCCAGCAGCTTGTCCAGGGGGCAATACGAGCAGTACTTC	CASSLSRGQYEQYF
TRBV9	.	TRBJ1-2	TRBD1	TGTGCCAGTGGACAGGGTGATTCGTATGGCTACACCTTC	CASGQGDSYGYTF
TRBV24-1	.	TRBJ2-7	.	TGTGCCACCAGTGATTTCGACTTACCCTACGAGCAGTACTTC	CATSDFDLPYEQYF
TRBV27	.	TRBJ2-2	TRBD1	TGTGCCAGCAGTCGACCGCGGGACAGGTCCCCCGGGGAGCTGTTTTTT	CASSRPRDRSPGELFF
TRBV5-4	.	TRBJ2-7	.	TGTGCCAGCAGTAATCCCGGGGTAAGGGAGCAGTACTTC	CASSNPGVREQYF
TRBV9	.	TRBJ1-1	TRBD1	TGTGCCAGCGGGGACAGGGGGAACACTGAAGCTTTCTTT	CASGDRGNTEAFF
TRBV30	.	TRBJ1-3	.	TGTGCCTGGAGTCTCCCCGCGGGGACCTCTGGAAACACCATATATTTT	CAWSLPAGTSGNTIYF
TRBV30	.	TRBJ1-6	.	TGTGCCTGGAGTGTACAAGGAGGTTCACCCCTCCACTTT	CAWSVQGGSPLHF
TRBV5-1	.	TRBJ2-5	TRBD2	TGCGCCAGCAGCCTGGGGGTGACTAGCGGGTACCAAGAGACCCAGTACTTC	CASSLGVTSGYQETQYF
TRBV7-8	.	TRBJ1-3	.	TGTGCCAGCAGCTTAGAGCGTGTCTGGGGAAACACCATATATTTT	CASSLERVWGNTIYF
TRBV7-9	once	TRBJ1-2	.	TGTGCCAGCAGCTTAGCGGACGGAGCAATCTATGGCTACACCTTC	CASSLADGAIYGYTF
TRBV5-1	.	TRBJ2-5	.	TGCGCCAGCAGACAACACGGGGGGCACCAAGAGACCCAGTACTTC	CASRQHGGHQETQYF
TRBV28	.	TRBJ1-4	.	TGTGCCAGCAGTCCCTCTGCCAGCGAAAAACTGTTTTTT	CASSPSASEKLFF
TRBV6-5	.	TRBJ1-5	.	TGTGCCAGCACGCGGGGGCGCAATCAGCCCCAGCATTTT	CASTRGRNQPQHF
TRBV5-4	.	TRBJ2-2	TRBD2	TGTGCCAGCAGCTCGGAAAGGGAGGGCCGGTCGGACACCGGGGAGCTGTTTTTT	CASSSEREGRSDTGELFF
TRBV7-2	.	TRBJ2-3	.	TGTGCCAGCAGCAAGGGGGGGGTGGGCACAGATACGCAGTATTTT	CASSKGGVGTDTQYF
TRBV19	.	TRBJ2-5	.	TGTGCCAGTAGTATAGATAGGGGGGCGCAGACCCAGTACTTC	CASSIDRGAQTQYF